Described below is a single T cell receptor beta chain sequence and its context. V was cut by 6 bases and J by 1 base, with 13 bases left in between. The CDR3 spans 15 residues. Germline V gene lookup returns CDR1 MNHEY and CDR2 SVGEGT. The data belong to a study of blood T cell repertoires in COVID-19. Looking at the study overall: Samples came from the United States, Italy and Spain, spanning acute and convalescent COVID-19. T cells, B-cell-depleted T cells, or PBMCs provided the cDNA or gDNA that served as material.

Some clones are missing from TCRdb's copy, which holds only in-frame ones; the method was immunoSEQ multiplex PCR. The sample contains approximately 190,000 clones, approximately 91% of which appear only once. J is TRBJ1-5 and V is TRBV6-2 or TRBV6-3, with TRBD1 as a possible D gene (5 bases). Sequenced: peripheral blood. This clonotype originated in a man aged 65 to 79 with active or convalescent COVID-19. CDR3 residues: CASSKQVWSNQPQHF. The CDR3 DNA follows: TGTGCCAGCAGCAAACAGGTTTGGAGCAATCAGCCCCAGCATTTT.